These T cell receptor beta chains were read from a single sample in a study of blood T cell repertoires in COVID-19. TCRdb's copy holds only in-frame clones and misses some; the assay was immunoSEQ multiplex PCR. The sample has about 300,000 clones; approximately 90% are singletons. Sequenced material: peripheral blood. Every receptor here comes from a woman in her twenties or thirties with COVID-19, enrolled during active disease. Each CDR3 is given with its conserved first and last residue. D genes are given only for firm matches. Rows may omit the clone size; those that give it use once, few, many or a size class.

d_gene: TRBD1; v_gene: TRBV11-2; abundance: -; j_gene: TRBJ2-5; CDR3aa: CASRPPGQGARETQYF; CDR3nt: TGTGCCAGCAGACCCCCGGGACAGGGGGCTCGAGAGACCCAGTACTTC
d_gene: -; v_gene: TRBV3-1/TRBV3-2; abundance: -; j_gene: TRBJ2-4; CDR3aa: CASSQVSAGLSAKNIQYF; CDR3nt: TGTGCCAGCAGCCAAGTATCGGCAGGCTTATCAGCCAAAAACATTCAGTACTTC
d_gene: TRBD1; v_gene: TRBV5-1; abundance: few; j_gene: TRBJ2-3; CDR3aa: CASSWRDRGLITDTQYF; CDR3nt: TGCGCCAGCAGCTGGAGGGACAGGGGCCTTATCACAGATACGCAGTATTTT
d_gene: TRBD1; v_gene: TRBV3-1/TRBV3-2; abundance: -; j_gene: TRBJ1-1; CDR3aa: CASSLRDRLLNTEAFF; CDR3nt: TGTGCCAGCAGCCTCCGGGACAGGTTGTTAAACACTGAAGCTTTCTTT
d_gene: -; v_gene: TRBV6-4; abundance: -; j_gene: TRBJ2-2; CDR3aa: CASSDKGEAGELFF; CDR3nt: TGTGCCAGCAGTGACAAAGGGGAAGCCGGGGAGCTGTTTTTT
d_gene: -; v_gene: TRBV6-4; abundance: -; j_gene: TRBJ2-5; CDR3aa: CASSDARTGTQYF; CDR3nt: TGTGCCAGCAGTGACGCCCGTACGGGGACCCAGTACTTC
d_gene: -; v_gene: TRBV5-1; abundance: -; j_gene: TRBJ2-3; CDR3aa: CASGPSGLVTDTQYF; CDR3nt: TGCGCCAGCGGGCCGTCTGGGCTGGTCACAGATACGCAGTATTTT
d_gene: TRBD1; v_gene: TRBV11-3; abundance: -; j_gene: TRBJ1-6; CDR3aa: CASSPQTTTGDNSPLHF; CDR3nt: TGTGCCAGCAGCCCACAAACCACGACAGGGGATAATTCACCCCTCCACTTT
d_gene: -; v_gene: TRBV6-5; abundance: -; j_gene: TRBJ2-3; CDR3aa: CASSRGAQDTQYF; CDR3nt: TGTGCCAGCAGTCGGGGGGCACAAGATACGCAGTATTTT
d_gene: TRBD2; v_gene: TRBV4-1; abundance: few; j_gene: TRBJ2-5; CDR3aa: CASSSGTSGRETQYF; CDR3nt: TGCGCCAGCAGCTCCGGGACTAGCGGTAGAGAGACCCAGTACTTC
d_gene: -; v_gene: TRBV11-3; abundance: -; j_gene: TRBJ2-1; CDR3aa: CASIRTRGGAYNEQFF; CDR3nt: TGTGCCAGCATCAGGACTCGCGGGGGCGCCTACAATGAGCAGTTCTTC
d_gene: TRBD1; v_gene: TRBV3-1/TRBV3-2; abundance: -; j_gene: TRBJ1-1; CDR3aa: CASSPLGGGAGGTEAFF; CDR3nt: TGTGCCAGCAGCCCCCTCGGAGGGGGCGCGGGGGGCACTGAAGCTTTCTTT
d_gene: -; v_gene: TRBV6-5; abundance: -; j_gene: TRBJ1-2; CDR3aa: CASRAGRSGGYTF; CDR3nt: TGTGCCAGCAGGGCCGGAAGGTCAGGTGGCTACACCTTC
d_gene: TRBD1; v_gene: TRBV6-5; abundance: -; j_gene: TRBJ1-5; CDR3aa: CASSYSDGTDNQPQHF; CDR3nt: TGTGCCAGCAGTTACTCGGACGGGACAGATAATCAGCCCCAGCATTTT
d_gene: -; v_gene: TRBV27; abundance: once; j_gene: TRBJ2-1; CDR3aa: CASSLGQGGNEQFF; CDR3nt: TGTGCCAGCAGTTTAGGGCAGGGAGGCAATGAGCAGTTCTTC
d_gene: TRBD2; v_gene: TRBV7-9; abundance: -; j_gene: TRBJ2-1; CDR3aa: CASSLRGDYNEQFF; CDR3nt: TGTGCCAGCAGCCTCCGGGGGGACTACAATGAGCAGTTCTTC
d_gene: TRBD2; v_gene: TRBV2; abundance: -; j_gene: TRBJ2-3; CDR3aa: CASSAGGSDTDTQYF; CDR3nt: TGTGCCAGCAGTGCGGGGGGGTCCGATACAGATACGCAGTATTTT
d_gene: TRBD1; v_gene: TRBV5-6; abundance: -; j_gene: TRBJ2-5; CDR3aa: CASSLSRGLETQYF; CDR3nt: TGTGCCAGCAGCTTGTCAAGGGGGCTTGAGACCCAGTACTTC
d_gene: -; v_gene: TRBV10-3; abundance: -; j_gene: TRBJ1-1; CDR3aa: CAIRTGMNTEAFF; CDR3nt: TGTGCCATCAGGACAGGTATGAACACTGAAGCTTTCTTT
d_gene: -; v_gene: TRBV2; abundance: -; j_gene: TRBJ1-5; CDR3aa: CASSLGQAGLAQHF; CDR3nt: TGTGCCAGCAGCCTGGGGCAGGCCGGCTTGGCCCAGCATTTT
d_gene: -; v_gene: TRBV5-1; abundance: -; j_gene: TRBJ2-2; CDR3aa: CASSWEGGNGELFF; CDR3nt: TGCGCCAGCAGCTGGGAAGGGGGAAACGGGGAGCTGTTTTTT
d_gene: -; v_gene: TRBV11-3; abundance: -; j_gene: TRBJ1-4; CDR3aa: CASSRSNEKLFF; CDR3nt: TGTGCCAGCTCTCGTTCTAATGAAAAACTGTTTTTT
d_gene: TRBD2; v_gene: TRBV5-4; abundance: -; j_gene: TRBJ2-3; CDR3aa: CASSFKAAGGTDTQYF; CDR3nt: TGTGCCAGCAGCTTCAAAGCGGCGGGGGGCACAGATACGCAGTATTTT
d_gene: -; v_gene: TRBV5-1; abundance: -; j_gene: TRBJ2-1; CDR3aa: CASSSGGEQFF; CDR3nt: TGCGCCAGCAGCTCCGGGGGTGAGCAGTTCTTC
d_gene: TRBD1; v_gene: TRBV7-8; abundance: -; j_gene: TRBJ1-5; CDR3aa: CASSFRQGGEPQHF; CDR3nt: TGTGCCAGCAGCTTCCGACAGGGCGGAGAGCCCCAGCATTTT
d_gene: -; v_gene: TRBV5-1; abundance: -; j_gene: TRBJ2-2; CDR3aa: CASSSGANTGELFF; CDR3nt: TGCGCCAGCAGCTCAGGGGCTAACACCGGGGAGCTGTTTTTT
d_gene: TRBD1; v_gene: TRBV11-2; abundance: -; j_gene: TRBJ1-3; CDR3aa: CATGTASGNTIYF; CDR3nt: TGTGCCACCGGGACAGCCTCTGGAAACACCATATATTTT
d_gene: TRBD2; v_gene: TRBV14; abundance: -; j_gene: TRBJ2-5; CDR3aa: CASSQLSGGTPTGTQYF; CDR3nt: TGTGCCAGCAGCCAACTGTCGGGGGGGACCCCAACAGGGACCCAGTACTTC
d_gene: -; v_gene: TRBV4-1; abundance: -; j_gene: TRBJ1-1; CDR3aa: CASSQGQGMNTEAFF; CDR3nt: TGCGCCAGCAGCCAAGGTCAGGGGATGAACACTGAAGCTTTCTTT
d_gene: -; v_gene: TRBV4-1; abundance: -; j_gene: TRBJ1-5; CDR3aa: CASSQGAQAAQPQHF; CDR3nt: TGCGCCAGCAGCCAAGGGGCGCAGGCCGCTCAGCCCCAGCATTTT
d_gene: TRBD1; v_gene: TRBV7-2; abundance: few; j_gene: TRBJ1-1; CDR3aa: CASSPDRVISTEAFF; CDR3nt: TGTGCCAGCAGCCCGGACAGGGTAATTAGCACTGAAGCTTTCTTT
d_gene: TRBD1; v_gene: TRBV7-2; abundance: -; j_gene: TRBJ1-2; CDR3aa: CASSLLQGSQGYGYTF; CDR3nt: TGTGCCAGCAGCTTGTTACAGGGGTCCCAAGGCTATGGCTACACCTTC
d_gene: TRBD2; v_gene: TRBV29-1; abundance: -; j_gene: TRBJ2-5; CDR3aa: CSVLAGIEETQYF; CDR3nt: TGCAGCGTGCTAGCGGGCATAGAAGAGACCCAGTACTTC
d_gene: -; v_gene: TRBV13; abundance: -; j_gene: TRBJ1-1; CDR3aa: CASSSSTGPVAEAFF; CDR3nt: TGTGCCAGCAGCTCCTCGACAGGCCCCGTGGCTGAAGCTTTCTTT
d_gene: TRBD1; v_gene: TRBV27; abundance: -; j_gene: TRBJ1-2; CDR3aa: CASSPRTGLNYGYTF; CDR3nt: TGTGCCAGCAGTCCTCGGACAGGGTTGAACTATGGCTACACCTTC
d_gene: -; v_gene: TRBV24-1; abundance: -; j_gene: TRBJ1-6; CDR3aa: CATSSGVGNSPLHF; CDR3nt: TGTGCCACCAGTAGCGGGGTCGGAAATTCACCCCTCCACTTT
d_gene: TRBD1; v_gene: TRBV30; abundance: once; j_gene: TRBJ1-5; CDR3aa: CAWSDTGGGQPQHF; CDR3nt: TGTGCCTGGAGTGATACAGGGGGCGGTCAGCCCCAGCATTTT
d_gene: -; v_gene: TRBV6-5; abundance: -; j_gene: TRBJ1-2; CDR3aa: CASLSGDSSNYGYTF; CDR3nt: TGTGCCAGCCTATCGGGAGACAGTTCTAACTATGGCTACACCTTC
d_gene: TRBD1; v_gene: TRBV24-1; abundance: few; j_gene: TRBJ2-5; CDR3aa: CATSDAGQAEETQYF; CDR3nt: TGTGCCACCAGTGATGCGGGACAGGCGGAAGAGACCCAGTACTTC
d_gene: -; v_gene: TRBV2; abundance: -; j_gene: TRBJ2-2; CDR3aa: CASSLGLVSGELFF; CDR3nt: TGTGCCAGCAGCCTGGGACTCGTTAGCGGGGAGCTGTTTTTT
d_gene: TRBD1; v_gene: TRBV27; abundance: -; j_gene: TRBJ1-1; CDR3aa: CASVGTGKVGTEAFF; CDR3nt: TGTGCCAGCGTTGGGACAGGGAAGGTTGGCACTGAAGCTTTCTTT
d_gene: -; v_gene: TRBV7-2; abundance: -; j_gene: TRBJ1-1; CDR3aa: CASSLVGGMNTEAFF; CDR3nt: TGTGCCAGCAGCTTAGTCGGGGGGATGAACACTGAAGCTTTCTTT
d_gene: TRBD2; v_gene: TRBV5-3; abundance: once; j_gene: TRBJ2-5; CDR3aa: CARGPGLAEETQYF; CDR3nt: TGTGCCAGAGGTCCGGGACTAGCGGAAGAGACCCAGTACTTC
d_gene: -; v_gene: TRBV14; abundance: -; j_gene: TRBJ1-6; CDR3aa: CASSPQGNSPLHF; CDR3nt: TGTGCCAGCAGCCCCCAGGGGAATTCACCCCTCCACTTT
d_gene: -; v_gene: TRBV5-1; abundance: -; j_gene: TRBJ1-1; CDR3aa: CASSFVANTEAFF; CDR3nt: TGCGCCAGCAGCTTTGTGGCAAACACTGAAGCTTTCTTT
d_gene: -; v_gene: TRBV18; abundance: -; j_gene: TRBJ1-1; CDR3aa: CASSPPYQGNTEAFF; CDR3nt: TGTGCCAGCTCACCACCGTACCAGGGGAACACTGAAGCTTTCTTT
d_gene: TRBD1; v_gene: TRBV6-5; abundance: -; j_gene: TRBJ2-7; CDR3aa: CASSYRQGGPYEQYF; CDR3nt: TGTGCCAGCAGTTACCGACAGGGTGGACCCTACGAGCAGTACTTC
d_gene: -; v_gene: TRBV2; abundance: -; j_gene: TRBJ1-5; CDR3aa: CASSLGAFQPQHF; CDR3nt: TGTGCCAGCAGTTTGGGGGCTTTTCAGCCCCAGCATTTT
d_gene: -; v_gene: TRBV10-3; abundance: few; j_gene: TRBJ1-2; CDR3aa: CAISVRGGRYGYTF; CDR3nt: TGTGCCATCAGTGTGAGGGGAGGGAGGTATGGCTACACCTTC
d_gene: TRBD1; v_gene: TRBV19; abundance: -; j_gene: TRBJ1-2; CDR3aa: CASSMDRGIYGYTF; CDR3nt: TGTGCCAGTAGTATGGACAGGGGAATCTATGGCTACACCTTC
d_gene: TRBD2; v_gene: TRBV7-9; abundance: -; j_gene: TRBJ2-1; CDR3aa: CASSLVVSGNSYNEQFF; CDR3nt: TGTGCCAGCAGCTTAGTTGTTAGCGGGAACTCCTACAATGAGCAGTTCTTC
d_gene: -; v_gene: TRBV27; abundance: -; j_gene: TRBJ1-1; CDR3aa: CASSRGGVGNEAFF; CDR3nt: TGTGCCAGCAGTCGCGGCGGGGTGGGTAATGAAGCTTTCTTT
d_gene: TRBD1; v_gene: TRBV3-1/TRBV3-2; abundance: -; j_gene: TRBJ1-2; CDR3aa: CASSQRQGLDGYTF; CDR3nt: TGTGCCAGCAGCCAACGACAGGGACTCGATGGCTACACCTTC
d_gene: -; v_gene: TRBV6-1; abundance: -; j_gene: TRBJ2-3; CDR3aa: CASSEAVGGPRSDTQYF; CDR3nt: TGTGCCAGCAGTGAAGCTGTGGGGGGGCCCCGCTCAGATACGCAGTATTTT